This T cell receptor (beta chain) was found in a study of blood T cell repertoires in COVID-19. Turning to the study itself: Both acute and convalescent COVID-19 samples were obtained from the United States, Italy and Spain. Sample material is recorded as cDNA or gDNA derived from T cells, B-cell-depleted T cells, or PBMCs.

Original processing methods: Estimation of nucleated cell counts was performed using reference gene primer amplification. The method was immunoSEQ multiplex PCR; TCRdb's version includes in-frame clones alone and lacks a portion of them. That table gives V, J and clone size, and the DNA gave D and trimming. The data show about 150,000 clones, approximately 85% seen once. The V gene's germline CDR1 is KGHSH and CDR2 LQKENI. V was trimmed by 2 bases and J by 5 bases, leaving 15 bases between them. The CDR3 contains 15 residues. The chain combines TRBV18 with TRBJ1-1; D gene unclear. This receptor was identified in a man in his 60s with COVID-19, enrolled during active disease. Sequences were obtained from peripheral blood. Here the CDR3 reads CASSPGGGYGTEAFF. CDR3 DNA: TGTGCCAGCTCACCAGGAGGAGGGTACGGTACTGAAGCTTTCTTT.